The 27 T cell receptor beta chains reported below all come from one sample, sequenced in a study of T cells after yellow fever vaccination. MiXCR was run by TCRdb on the 5' RACE reads, yielding one entry per CDR3 protein. The repertoire consists of 200,000 to 300,000 distinct CDR3 sequences, with 10% to 15% occurring once and the leading ten covering around 0.49%. The material sequenced was CD4+ T cells sorted from PBMCs, taken 45 days after the yellow fever booster vaccination. The source is a man aged 30-40 years who received the YFV17D yellow fever vaccine.

In this sample, this clonotype turned up once. This rearrangement joins TRBV9 to TRBJ2-1; 8 bases are shared with TRBD2. CDR3 length: 16 residues. V lost 0 bases and J lost 4; bases outside the gene matches: 6. The germline V gene has CDR1 SGDLS and CDR2 YYNGEE. The CDR3 coding sequence is TGTGCCAGCAGCGTAGGGGTTGCGGGAGGTTACAATGAGCAGTTCTTC. Residues: CASSVGVAGGYNEQFF.

J is TRBJ2-2 and V is TRBV4-2; D unresolved. The germline V gene encodes CDR1 LGHNA and CDR2 YNFKEQ. This CDR3 spans 15 amino acids. V was trimmed by 1 base and J by 6 bases, leaving 12 bases between them. CDR3 DNA: TGTGCCAGCAGCCAAGCAATGAGGCTGGCCGGGGAGCTGTTTTTT. Translated: CASSQAMRLAGELFF.

There are many counts of this clonotype. The chain is built from TRBV14 and TRBJ2-1; D is possibly TRBD2 (5 bases). With 2 bases removed from V and 10 bases from J, the gap between germline ends came to 15 bases. The germline V gene has CDR1 SGHDN and CDR2 FVKESK. The CDR3 is 14 residues long. The CDR3, as DNA: TGTGCCAGCAGCCAAACTGGGCGCCGAGGGGAGCAGTTCTTC. This sequence encodes CASSQTGRRGEQFF.

The J gene is TRBJ2-7, the V gene TRBV5-8, with 8 bases fitting TRBD1. The CDR3 runs 14 residues. Per the germline V gene, CDR1 is SGHTS and CDR2 is YDEGEE. J lost 3 bases, V lost 7 bases, and 9 bases had no gene match. The CDR3, as DNA: TGTGCCAGCTTTTGGACAGGGAGTAGCTACGAGCAGTACTTC. This codes for CASFWTGSSYEQYF.

Only a few counts were recorded for this clonotype. The V call is TRBV15, the J call TRBJ1-2; D unresolved. The germline CDR1 and CDR2 sequences are LNHNV and YYDKDF (reference sequence). The length of the CDR3 is 16 residues. Trimming shortened V by 0 bases and J by 5 bases, and 16 bases separated the two germline ends. The CDR3 DNA follows: TGTGCCACCAGCAGAGATCTCGAGACCGAAGGGTATGGCTACACCTTC. Its translation: CATSRDLETEGYGYTF.

This clonotype was observed a few times. The gene calls are TRBV6-1 and TRBJ2-7; D is ambiguous. The CDR3 totals 14 residues. The germline CDR1 and CDR2 sequences are MNHNS and SASEGT. Trimming removed 6 bases at V and 0 bases at J, with 12 bases between. In DNA, the CDR3 is TGTGCCAGCAGGTCGTCAGGATTCTCCTACGAGCAGTACTTC. Translating gives CASRSSGFSYEQYF.

This clonotype was found once. V and J are TRBV12-3 or TRBV12-4 and TRBJ1-5; D is unclear. The V end lost 3 bases, the J end lost 7 bases, and 10 bases lay between the germline ends. The CDR3 consists of 13 residues. The CDR3 loop is CASSLGIYQPQHF. The DNA of the CDR3 is TGTGCCAGCAGTTTGGGTATTTACCAGCCCCAGCATTTT.

CDR3 nucleotides: TGCGCCAGCAGCTTGGGGGCCCTTAGCGGGAGCACAGATACGCAGTATTTT. The encoded protein is CASSLGALSGSTDTQYF. The rearrangement links TRBV5-1 to TRBJ2-3; 7 bases are shared with TRBD2. Germline CDR1 reads SGHRS; CDR2 reads YFSETQ. V was pared by 0 bases and J by 0 bases, with 7 bases of the junction left unmatched. CDR3 length: 17 residues.

The chain has TRBV29-1 and TRBJ2-1; 7 bases fit TRBD2. Germline values: CDR1 SQVTM, CDR2 ANQGSEA. The length of the CDR3 is 15 residues. V gave up 3 bases and J gave up 7 bases; unmatched junction bases: 12. The chain's CDR3 is CSVDQGVGTKNEQFF. As DNA, the CDR3 is TGCAGCGTTGATCAAGGAGTCGGGACTAAAAATGAGCAGTTCTTC.

There are a few counts of this clonotype. V gene TRBV5-1 combines with J gene TRBJ2-3; 8 bases agree with TRBD2. The CDR3 is 17 amino acids. V gave up 4 bases and J gave up 6 bases; unmatched junction bases: 16. CDR1 is SGHRS, CDR2 YFSETQ, per germline. The CDR3 nucleotides read TGCGCCAGCAGCAGCGTCGGGGGAGCGGGAGTCATGGATACGCAGTATTTT. Translating it yields CASSSVGGAGVMDTQYF.

This clonotype showed up just a few times. The chain has TRBV20-1 and TRBJ2-2; a possible D gene is TRBD2 (5 bases). The CDR3 length is 16 residues. CDR1 and CDR2 (germline): DFQATT, SNEGSKA (reference sequence). V was shortened by 0 bases and J by 5 bases, with 16 bases between the two germline ends. The CDR3 spells CSARDDYPISTGELFF. The CDR3 bases are TGCAGTGCTAGAGATGACTATCCCATTTCTACCGGGGAGCTGTTTTTT.

This clonotype was counted only a few times. V and J are TRBV11-3 and TRBJ2-7; 7 bases map to TRBD2. The CDR3 is 15 residues long. With V trimmed by 5 bases and J by 0 bases, 7 bases remained unmatched. The germline CDR1 and CDR2 sequences are SGHNT and YENEEA. CDR3 protein: CASSPAAGNSYEQYF. The CDR3 nucleotides read TGTGCCAGCAGCCCAGCAGCGGGGAACTCCTACGAGCAGTACTTC.

This clonotype has only a few counts. The rearrangement links TRBV7-2 to TRBJ1-6, with TRBD1 matching over 8 bases. CDR1 is SGHTA, CDR2 FQGNSA, per germline. V was clipped by 5 bases and J by 10 bases; unmatched bases: 4. The CDR3 is made up of 13 amino acids. The CDR3, as DNA: TGTGCCAGCAGCGCAGGGGGCCGCTCACCCCTCCACTTT. Translation: CASSAGGRSPLHF.

Only a few counts were recorded for this clonotype. The chain uses TRBV6-1 and TRBJ2-2; 8 bases agree with TRBD2. The CDR3 is 15 residues long. Germline V gives CDR1 MNHNS, CDR2 SASEGT. The junction had 3 bases not matched to a gene; V was cut back by 6 bases and J by 0 bases. The CDR3 is CASRETSANTGELFF. The DNA for the CDR3 is TGTGCCAGCAGAGAGACTAGCGCGAACACCGGGGAGCTGTTTTTT.

This clonotype has a handful of counts. This chain connects TRBV29-1 to TRBJ2-7, with D uncertain. The ends were cut back, 5 bases at V and 0 bases at J, with 11 bases in the middle. CDR3 length: 13 amino acids. Germline V gene sequence: CDR1 SQVTM, CDR2 ANQGSEA. The CDR3 loop reads CSVMLHNSYEQYF. Written as DNA, the CDR3 is TGCAGCGTTATGCTCCACAACTCCTACGAGCAGTACTTC.

This clonotype was found a few times. The rearrangement links TRBV18 to TRBJ2-7; a weak D match, TRBD2 (5 bases). V was trimmed by 2 bases and J by 3 bases, leaving 14 bases between them. The germline V gene has CDR1 KGHSH and CDR2 LQKENI. The CDR3 spans 15 residues. The CDR3, as DNA: TGTGCCAGCTCACCAGGCGGCAGCGGAGGCTACGAGCAGTACTTC. Translating it yields CASSPGGSGGYEQYF.

This clonotype was seen only a few times. V is TRBV7-2 and J is TRBJ2-3, with D perhaps matching TRBD1 or TRBD2 (6 bases each). CDR3 length equals 16 residues. The V end lost 2 bases, the J end lost 2 bases, and 14 bases lay between the germline ends. Germline-derived CDR1 and CDR2 are SGHTA and FQGNSA. The CDR3 sequence is CASSLKGGLSTDTQYF. The CDR3, as DNA: TGTGCCAGCAGCTTAAAGGGGGGACTTTCCACAGATACGCAGTATTTT.

The chain combines TRBV7-2 with TRBJ1-1; 9 bases agree with TRBD1. With 5 bases clipped from V and 4 bases from J, the junction kept 5 bases outside the gene matches. This CDR3 contains 14 residues. Germline lookup yields CDR1 SGHTA and CDR2 FQGNSA. CDR3 protein: CASSPRQGGTEAFF. The CDR3 nucleotides are TGTGCCAGCAGCCCCCGACAGGGGGGCACTGAAGCTTTCTTT.

This rearrangement joins TRBV10-1 to TRBJ2-7; D possibly uses TRBD1 or TRBD2 (6 bases each). This CDR3 contains 14 residues. Trimming cost V 2 bases and J 6 bases, with 14 bases left between them. The germline V gene has CDR1 WNHNN and CDR2 SYGVQD (reference sequence). CDR3 in amino acids: CASSEQAPGAEQYF. The CDR3 DNA is TGCGCCAGCAGTGAGCAGGCCCCGGGGGCCGAGCAGTACTTC.

This clonotype came up many times. The rearrangement links TRBV18 to TRBJ1-1; D is uncertain. This CDR3 is built from 14 residues. Per germline, CDR1 KGHSH and CDR2 LQKENI. Trimming pared 3 bases from V and 10 bases from J, leaving 18 bases between. CDR3 sequence (DNA): TGTGCCAGCTCACCCTCAATGGGCCTTCGTGGAGCTTTCTTT. Its protein product is CASSPSMGLRGAFF.

The rearrangement links TRBV6-2 or TRBV6-3 to TRBJ1-1; D may be TRBD1 (6 bases). With 7 bases removed from V and 1 base from J, the gap between germline ends came to 13 bases. Germline V CDR1 and CDR2: MNHEY, SVGEGT. The length of the CDR3 is 14 residues. The CDR3 reads CASIRGGRNTEAFF. CDR3 sequence (DNA): TGTGCCAGCATCCGGGGGGGCAGGAACACTGAAGCTTTCTTT.

This chain links TRBV20-1 with TRBJ1-5, with D unclear. Trimming shortened V by 1 base and J by 6 bases, and 7 bases separated the two germline ends. The CDR3 runs 12 residues. Germline lookup yields CDR1 DFQATT and CDR2 SNEGSKA (reference sequence). The CDR3: CSARAQRQPQHF. The CDR3 DNA is TGCAGTGCTAGAGCCCAGCGTCAGCCCCAGCATTTT.

This clonotype was seen repeatedly, ten times or more. The chain combines TRBV29-1 with TRBJ2-6; no clear D gene. CDR3 size: 11 residues. Germline CDR1 is SQVTM and CDR2 is ANQGSEA. V was clipped by 6 bases and J by 11 bases, with 11 bases between them. The CDR3: CSVNIADVLTF. In DNA, the CDR3 is TGCAGCGTCAACATTGCAGACGTCCTGACTTTC.

A few counts support this clonotype. CDR3 DNA sequence: TGTGCCAGCAGCCAAGCGATTCCCCCAGGTAATGAGCAGTTCTTC. The encoded protein is CASSQAIPPGNEQFF. The rearrangement joins TRBV14 to TRBJ2-1, with unresolved D. This CDR3 is 15 amino acids long. The germline V gene encodes CDR1 SGHDN and CDR2 FVKESK. The ends were cut back, 1 base at V and 7 bases at J, with 14 bases in the middle.

This clonotype occurred a few times. The V and J genes are TRBV2 and TRBJ2-1, with 14 bases aligning to TRBD2. The CDR3 runs 15 residues. Germline CDR1 and CDR2: SNHLY and FYNNEI. Germline trimming cut 7 bases from V and 9 bases from J; bases unmatched to any gene: 8. The CDR3 coding sequence is TGTGCCAGCACCTTACAAGGACTAGCGGGAGGTGAGCAGTTCTTC. Residues: CASTLQGLAGGEQFF. Full variable domain (rest looked up from reference TRBV2 and TRBJ2-1): EPEVTQTPSHQVTQMGQEVILRCVPISNHLYFYWYRQILGQKVEFLVSFYNNEISEKSEIFDDQFSVERPDGSNFTLKIRSTKLEDSAMYFCASTLQGLAGGEQFFGPGTRLTVL.

This clonotype was seen a handful of times. DNA of the CDR3: TGCGCCAGCGCTCCTCTTCTAGACGCCGAGCAGTACTTC. Translation gives CASAPLLDAEQYF. This chain connects TRBV10-2 to TRBJ2-7; D call uncertain. Trimming stripped 8 bases from V and 6 bases from J, with 17 bases between. Looked up from germline, CDR1 is WSHSY and CDR2 is SAAADI. The CDR3 is made up of 13 amino acids.

V and J are TRBV12-3 or TRBV12-4 and TRBJ2-7; TRBD2 aligns across 12 bases. The ends lost 6 bases at V and 4 bases at J; junction bases unmatched: 10. CDR3 length equals 16 residues. The CDR3 sequence: CASSASLTSGSYEQYF. The CDR3 DNA reads TGTGCCAGCAGCGCTAGCCTGACTAGCGGGAGTTACGAGCAGTACTTC.